Given below is one T cell receptor beta chain in context. With 60 Vbeta and 13 Jbeta primers, the PCR was carried out. Data came from immunoSEQ multiplex PCR; TCRdb stores just in-frame clones and leaves some out. The top ten clones hold under 6.5% of a sample with under 150,000 clones, just under 90% of them seen once. These data originate in a study of cytomegalovirus exposure and HLA in healthy donors. The source is a woman in her 30s in good health and CMV-seronegative. Sequencing was performed on PBMCs.

CDR3: CASSIRLGGQETQYF. Here the CDR3 DNA reads TGTGCCAGTAGTATACGACTCGGGGGACAAGAGACCCAGTACTTC. The chain is built from TRBV19 and TRBJ2-5, with D perhaps matching TRBD2 (6 bases). V was pared by 2 bases and J by 2 bases, with 12 bases between. The CDR3 consists of 15 residues. Germline V gene lookup returns CDR1 LNHDA and CDR2 SQIVND (reference sequence). The full variable domain, in which reference TRBV19 and TRBJ2-5 provide the parts outside the CDR3, is DGGITQSPKYLFRKEGQNVTLSCEQNLNHDAMYWYRQDPGQGLRLIYYSQIVNDFQKGDIAEGYSVSREKKESFPLTVTSAQKNPTAFYLCASSIRLGGQETQYFGPGTRLLVL.